This is a list of T cell receptor beta chains from one sample in a study of esophageal squamous cell carcinoma under preoperative chemotherapy. TCRdb used MiXCR to reprocess the PCR reads, holding one entry per CDR3 protein. The sample contains fewer than 16,000 distinct CDR3 sequences, roughly 60% of which appear only once. This sample was obtained from a patient given preoperative chemotherapy. These receptor sequences come from a human donor with esophageal squamous cell carcinoma. The donor label of this sample is uncertain. Each CDR3 is given with its conserved first and last residue. Clone size is not always given. Where it is, it says once, few, many or a class for expanded clones.

V gene	J gene	clone size	CDR3 protein
TRBV6-1	TRBJ2-4	once	CASSASGGRCGKNTQYF
TRBV5-3	TRBJ2-1	NA	CARSSSGRANYNEQFF
TRBV7-6	TRBJ2-1	many	CASSLDGSSADEQFF
TRBV6-1	TRBJ1-1	few	CASTTPRGTEAFF
TRBV7-6	TRBJ2-5	NA	CASSLGTSGTKETQYF
TRBV27	TRBJ1-2	NA	CASSPQSEYGYTF
TRBV6-8	NA	NA	CAGIRDQETQYF
TRBV6-4	TRBJ2-4	NA	CASSDTGLRAKDTQYF
TRBV3-1	NA	NA	CASSQETGGVYEQYF
TRBV6-1	TRBJ2-2	few	CASVTGTGYTGELFF
TRBV6-1	NA	few	CASSETGLKTQYF
TRBV6-1	TRBJ2-5	once	CGAGQGGRDQETQYF
TRBV7-2	TRBJ2-5	NA	CARGFGGGSTDTQYF
TRBV12-3/TRBV12-4	TRBJ2-1	NA	CASSPGTSGTGGFYNEQFF
TRBV27	NA	NA	CASSPRTGMNEQYF
TRBV10-1	TRBJ2-5	few	CASSEGVNAETQYF
TRBV12-3/TRBV12-4	TRBJ2-7	NA	CASSPWSSYEQYF
TRBV6-1	TRBJ2-1	once	CASRTRGTADEQFF
TRBV6-5	TRBJ2-4	NA	CASSYERQRGIQYF
TRBV7-2	TRBJ2-3	many	CASSLGWSSGSGDTQYF
TRBV10-3	TRBJ2-3	few	CAISSPPPDTQYF
TRBV4-1	TRBJ2-7	NA	CASSQGPVGPYEQYF
TRBV12-3/TRBV12-4	TRBJ2-5	medium-sized	CASTGWRDPSSETQYF
TRBV6-1	TRBJ2-3	medium-sized	CASIGDVDTQYF
TRBV7-6	TRBJ2-1	NA	CASSLERGQETQFF
TRBV6-1	TRBJ2-5	NA	CARGEGGGGHETQYF
TRBV6-5	TRBJ2-1	few	CASSYSGALRGSYNEQFF
TRBV6-1	TRBJ2-1	NA	CASSYHKGLNNEQFF
TRBV27	TRBJ1-4	NA	CASSLSGGAGDEKLFF
TRBV6-1	TRBJ2-3	NA	CASRRNGGDGEDTQYF
TRBV5-1	TRBJ2-1	NA	CASSSLSGSRRYNEQFF
TRBV6-1	TRBJ2-2	NA	CASSLGVSTGTLFF
TRBV7-2	TRBJ2-1	NA	CASSFDVSSYNEQFF
TRBV6-5	TRBJ2-7	NA	CASSYSIGVSSYEQYF
TRBV27	TRBJ2-3	NA	CASSFTVGGAKNTQYF
TRBV6-1	TRBJ2-1	NA	CASAEFQGVDEQFF
TRBV10-1	NA	NA	CASSDSGQGGYEQYF
TRBV6-1	TRBJ2-3	NA	CGSSAGGWAHNTQYF
TRBV6-1	NA	NA	CASSEAARTGTQYF
TRBV6-1	TRBJ2-1	NA	CASSVRGREGNEQFF
TRBV6-1	TRBJ2-1	NA	CASIGLAGGPGMQFF